These 32 T cell receptor beta chains came from one sample sequenced in a study of vaccination effects on CD4 cells after COVID-19. No antigen is known for these receptors. Data came from immunoSEQ multiplex PCR; TCRdb stores just in-frame clones and leaves some out. The sample records 74,000 or so clones, 80% being singletons. Sequencing was preceded by expansion of antigen-specific CD4+ T cells with viral peptide pools in the ViraFEST assay. Culture proceeded for 9 to 11 days, and CD4+ T cells were then isolated. According to the study, vaccine recipients showed no prior SARS-CoV-2 infection and negative nucleocapsid antibodies. Sequenced material: CD4+ T cells from PBMCs cultured with SARS-CoV-2 spike peptides, taken before COVID-19 vaccination. Every receptor here comes from a human donor who received a COVID-19 vaccine.

CDR3 in amino acids: CASTLLAGDTGELFF. As DNA, the CDR3 is TGTGCCAGCACACTCCTAGCGGGGGACACCGGGGAGCTGTTTTTT. This sequence joins TRBV2 and TRBJ2-2, with 10 bases fitting TRBD2. There are 15 residues in the CDR3. Germline V gene sequence: CDR1 SNHLY, CDR2 FYNNEI. Trimming took 7 bases from V and 3 from J; bases not matched to a gene: 5.

J is TRBJ2-5 and V is TRBV3-1 (or the pseudogene TRBV3-2); D might be TRBD2 (6 bases). Deletions cut 4 bases from V and 6 bases from J, with 21 bases between. The CDR3 loop spans 16 amino acids. CDR1 LGHDT and CDR2 YNNKEL come from the germline V gene (reference sequence). In DNA form, the CDR3 reads TGTGCCAGCAGCCTATCTCTCGGAGGGGAGAGGAAGACCCAGTACTTC. It yields the protein CASSLSLGGERKTQYF.

The chain is built from TRBV5-6 and TRBJ1-2, with D tentatively TRBD1 (6 bases). CDR3 size: 14 residues. CDR1 and CDR2 (germline): SGHDT, YYEEEE. With 4 bases removed from V and 8 bases from J, the gap between germline ends came to 18 bases. CDR3 loop: CASSAYTGMGGYTF. The CDR3 DNA reads TGTGCCAGCAGCGCTTACACAGGGATGGGAGGCTACACCTTC.

The V call is TRBV5-1, the J call TRBJ2-3, with 10 positions matching TRBD2. Trimming took 4 bases from V and 1 from J; bases not matched to a gene: 6. Germline CDR1 reads SGHRS; CDR2 reads YFSETQ. This CDR3 spans 16 amino acids. The CDR3 nucleotides are TGCGCCAGCAGCGGTGGGCTAGCGGGGGGCACAGATACGCAGTATTTT. Its translation is CASSGGLAGGTDTQYF. The whole variable domain, filled in from reference TRBV5-1 and TRBJ2-3, reads KAGVTQTPRYLIKTRGQQVTLSCSPISGHRSVSWYQQTPGQGLQFLFEYFSETQRNKGNFPGRFSGRQFSNSRSEMNVSTLELGDSALYLCASSGGLAGGTDTQYFGPGTRLTVL.

This chain connects TRBV5-6 to TRBJ1-2; D unresolved. Germline V CDR1 and CDR2: SGHDT, YYEEEE. The CDR3 sequence is 15 residues long. Trimming took off 4 bases at V and 7 bases at J, with 20 bases between the two ends. Here the CDR3 DNA reads TGTGCCAGCAGCCCACCGGGTCTTAGAGTGGGTGGCTACACCTTC. Translating it yields CASSPPGLRVGGYTF. The whole variable domain, remainder taken from reference TRBV5-6 and TRBJ1-2, is DAGVTQSPTHLIKTRGQQVTLRCSPKSGHDTVSWYQQALGQGPQFIFQYYEEEERQRGNFPDRFSGHQFPNYSSELNVNALLLGDSALYLCASSPPGLRVGGYTFGSGTRLTVV.

Only one count was recorded for this clone. This chain connects TRBV13 to TRBJ2-3, with 10 bases identical to TRBD1. The CDR3 has 19 amino acids. Looked up from germline, CDR1 is PRHDT and CDR2 is FYEKMQ (reference sequence). V lost 4 bases, J lost 5 bases, and 18 bases stayed unmatched. This CDR3 reads CASSSPSLETGGEVDTQYF. CDR3 sequence (DNA): TGTGCCAGCAGCTCCCCATCCTTAGAGACAGGGGGCGAGGTAGATACGCAGTATTTT.

V and J are TRBV5-5 and TRBJ2-7; 8 bases fit TRBD1. The V gene's germline CDR1 is SGHKS and CDR2 YYEKEE (reference sequence). The CDR3 consists of 15 residues. With 1 base clipped from V and 3 bases from J, the junction kept 6 bases outside the gene matches. DNA of the CDR3: TGTGCCAGCAGCTTGACCTGGGACAGGTTCTACGAGCAGTACGTC. Protein sequence: CASSLTWDRFYEQYV.

This clone was picked up one time. CDR3 in amino acids: CSAPSEVGVTEAFF. The CDR3 nucleotides read TGCAGCGCCCCGTCAGAGGTTGGCGTGACTGAAGCTTTCTTT. The rearrangement joins TRBV29-1 to TRBJ1-1; D gene unclear. V dropped 7 bases and J dropped 5 bases, with 20 bases sitting between them. Germline values: CDR1 SQVTM, CDR2 ANQGSEA. The CDR3 sequence is 14 residues long.

V is TRBV2 and J is TRBJ1-2; unclear D gene. CDR3 size: 13 residues. The germline V gene has CDR1 SNHLY and CDR2 FYNNEI. V lost 8 bases and J 7 bases, leaving 17 bases between the germline ends. The chain's CDR3 is CASGAAGVVGYTF. Here the CDR3 DNA reads TGTGCCAGCGGCGCCGCTGGGGTTGTTGGCTACACCTTC.

This chain connects TRBV19 to TRBJ1-5, with 8 bases lining up with TRBD1. This CDR3 is 17 amino acids long. V lost 6 bases to trimming and J lost 0 bases; unmatched junction nucleotides: 10. CDR1 and CDR2 (germline): LNHDA, SQIVND (reference sequence). This CDR3 is CASRGRGQGVSNQPQHF. CDR3 coding DNA: TGTGCCAGTAGAGGCAGGGGGCAGGGAGTTAGCAATCAGCCCCAGCATTTT.

CDR3 DNA: TGCGCCAGCAGCTTGGGCGTCACCAGCTCTGGAAACACCATATATTTT. Protein product: CASSLGVTSSGNTIYF. The rearrangement links TRBV5-1 to TRBJ1-3; no firm D call. V lost 0 bases and J lost 0, with 10 bases in between. The CDR3 covers 16 residues. Germline values: CDR1 SGHRS, CDR2 YFSETQ.

The chain links TRBV7-2 to TRBJ1-5; D unclear. Looked up from germline, CDR1 is SGHTA and CDR2 is FQGNSA. There are 14 residues in the CDR3. Trimming removed 2 bases from V and 6 bases from J, with 11 bases in between. The CDR3 DNA reads TGTGCCAGCAGCTTATCAAGCTTGACTCAGCCCCAGCATTTT. It translates to CASSLSSLTQPQHF.

The chain employs TRBV6-5 and TRBJ1-1, with TRBD1 identical over 8 bases. The CDR3 loop spans 13 amino acids. Germline values: CDR1 MNHEY, CDR2 SVGAGI. V was pared by 6 bases and J by 5 bases, with 5 bases of the junction left unmatched. CDR3 nucleotides: TGTGCCAGCAGATCGACAGGGGAGACTGAAGCTTTCTTT. This gives the protein CASRSTGETEAFF.

This chain links TRBV5-4 with TRBJ2-3; D might be TRBD2 (5 bases). The V gene lost 0 bases and the J gene lost 6 bases, with 8 bases spanning the gap. This CDR3 comprises 13 residues. In germline, CDR1 is SGHNT, CDR2 YYREEE (reference sequence). The DNA of the CDR3 is TGTGCCAGCAGCTTGGTCAGAGGGGATACGCAGTATTTT. Translating gives CASSLVRGDTQYF.

This clone showed up just once. The CDR3 sequence: CAWSPDRSSGNTIYF. The CDR3 region has the DNA TGTGCCTGGAGTCCCGACAGGAGCTCTGGAAACACCATATATTTT. This chain links TRBV30 with TRBJ1-3, with D tentatively TRBD1 (6 bases). The CDR3 has 15 residues. Deletions cut 2 bases from V and 0 bases from J, with 11 bases between. Germline CDR1 is GTSNPN and CDR2 is SVGIG (reference sequence).

The chain employs TRBV6-5 and TRBJ1-3; no clear D gene. Germline values: CDR1 MNHEY, CDR2 SVGAGI. This CDR3 region has 14 residues. V was trimmed by 8 bases and J by 2 bases, leaving 13 bases between them. The chain's CDR3 is CASLRGAAGNTIYF. CDR3 nucleotides: TGTGCCAGCCTGAGAGGCGCCGCTGGAAACACCATATATTTT.

The count of this clone is one. The V and J genes are TRBV10-3 and TRBJ2-2; the match to TRBD2 covers 15 bases. Germline CDR1 reads ENHRY; CDR2 reads SYGVKD. The J segment lost 5 bases and the V segment lost 10 bases, leaving 17 bases of the junction unmatched. This CDR3 is built from 19 residues. CDR3: CATCPGPGLAGGRTGELFF. CDR3 nucleotides: TGTGCCACATGCCCCGGCCCGGGACTAGCGGGGGGACGGACCGGGGAGCTGTTTTTT.

This clone appeared a few times. CDR3 sequence (DNA): TGTGCCATCAGTCCCGGGACTAGCGTTGAAAGGTGGTTCTTC. It yields the protein CAISPGTSVERWFF. This chain links TRBV10-3 with TRBJ2-1; TRBD2 agrees at 10 bases. CDR3 length: 14 amino acids. Germline V gene sequence: CDR1 ENHRY, CDR2 SYGVKD. V trimming: 5 bases; J trimming: 15 bases; junction bases outside the gene matches: 13.

The J gene is TRBJ2-2, the V gene TRBV2; D possibly uses TRBD1 or TRBD2 (6 bases each). The CDR3 covers 15 residues. V gave up 3 bases and J gave up 0 bases, with 8 bases separating them. CDR1 is SNHLY, CDR2 FYNNEI, per germline. The CDR3 bases are TGTGCCAGCAGTGAGAGGGGGGCGAACACCGGGGAGCTGTTTTTT. It encodes CASSERGANTGELFF.

This clone has just a few counts. The chain combines TRBV2 with TRBJ1-5, with TRBD1 matching over 7 bases. Germline loops: CDR1 SNHLY, CDR2 FYNNEI. CDR3 length equals 15 residues. With 5 bases clipped from V and 5 bases from J, the junction kept 9 bases outside the gene matches. The CDR3 DNA reads as TGTGCCAGCAGTAAGGGCAGGGGGGATTATCAGCCCCAGCATTTT. This encodes CASSKGRGDYQPQHF.

The rearrangement uses TRBV4-1 and TRBJ2-1; the D gene is possibly TRBD2 (5 bases). This CDR3 region has 16 residues. CDR1 is MGHRA, CDR2 YSYEKL, per germline. V was cut by 1 base and J by 1 base, with 11 bases left in between. CDR3 residues: CASSQGVTGSYNEQFF. The CDR3 DNA reads TGCGCCAGCAGCCAAGGGGTCACGGGGTCCTACAATGAGCAGTTCTTC.

V is TRBV5-1 and J is TRBJ1-2; D is unresolved. Between the trimmed V and J ends, which lost 0 bases and 8 bases, there was a span of 11 bases. From germline, CDR1 is SGHRS and CDR2 YFSETQ. The length of the CDR3 is 13 residues. The CDR3 nucleotides read TGCGCCAGCAGCTTGGCCGGGTTCGGCGGCTACACCTTC. Protein sequence: CASSLAGFGGYTF. The full variable domain, with the rest looked up from reference TRBV5-1 and TRBJ1-2, is KAGVTQTPRYLIKTRGQQVTLSCSPISGHRSVSWYQQTPGQGLQFLFEYFSETQRNKGNFPGRFSGRQFSNSRSEMNVSTLELGDSALYLCASSLAGFGGYTFGSGTRLTVV.

This chain connects TRBV10-1 to TRBJ1-2; TRBD1 might be the D (6 bases). The CDR3 is 15 amino acids. CDR1 is WNHNN and CDR2 is SYGVQD in the germline V gene (reference sequence). Trimming cost V 0 bases and J 6 bases, with 14 bases left between them. The CDR3 spells CASSESVRGQNGYTF. In nucleotides, the CDR3 is TGCGCCAGCAGTGAGTCGGTCAGGGGCCAGAATGGCTACACCTTC.

This clone was seen a single time. V usage is TRBV19 and J usage is TRBJ1-2; D unresolved. The V gene lost 3 bases and the J gene lost 2 bases, with 7 bases spanning the gap. Germline loops: CDR1 LNHDA, CDR2 SQIVND (reference sequence). The CDR3 is 13 residues long. The CDR3 bases are TGTGCCAGTAGTATCCAGGAGAACTATGGCTACACCTTC. Translating gives CASSIQENYGYTF.

J is TRBJ2-2 and V is TRBV9; no definite D call. V lost 0 bases to trimming and J lost 6 bases, with 6 bases between them. The CDR3 extends over 13 amino acids. Germline loops: CDR1 SGDLS, CDR2 YYNGEE. The CDR3 reads CASSVGGSGELFF. In nucleotides, the CDR3 is TGTGCCAGCAGCGTAGGAGGATCCGGGGAGCTGTTTTTT.

The V and J genes are TRBV5-4 and TRBJ2-1; maybe TRBD2 (6 bases). V was cut by 4 bases and J by 8 bases, with 10 bases left in between. Germline V CDR1 and CDR2: SGHNT, YYREEE (reference sequence). This CDR3 is built from 12 residues. The CDR3: CASSRGYDEQFF. The DNA for the CDR3 is TGTGCCAGCAGCCGGGGGTACGATGAGCAGTTCTTC.

The chain's CDR3 is CAWSVPVNFMNTEAFF. The CDR3 nucleotides read TGTGCCTGGAGTGTACCGGTAAACTTCATGAACACTGAAGCTTTCTTT. The V call is TRBV30, the J call TRBJ1-1; D is unclear. Trimming removed 0 bases from V and 0 bases from J, with 14 bases in between. Germline lookup yields CDR1 GTSNPN and CDR2 SVGIG (reference sequence). The CDR3 sequence is 16 residues long.

The CDR3 loop reads CASSSSRENSPLHF. CDR3 bases: TGTGCCAGCAGTTCCTCAAGGGAGAATTCACCCCTCCACTTT. The chain joins TRBV6-5 to TRBJ1-6; no reliable D call. Germline CDR1 reads MNHEY; CDR2 reads SVGAGI. With 4 bases removed from V and 7 bases from J, the gap between germline ends came to 11 bases. The CDR3 sequence is 14 residues long.

V gene TRBV5-1 combines with J gene TRBJ2-1; TRBD2 agrees at 8 bases. Germline CDR1 SGHRS, CDR2 YFSETQ. The J segment lost 4 bases and the V segment lost 0 bases, leaving 9 bases of the junction unmatched. The CDR3 loop spans 17 amino acids. The CDR3 nucleotides read TGCGCCAGCAGCTTGGGTGCGGGGGGAACCGTATACAATGAGCAGTTCTTC. It specifies CASSLGAGGTVYNEQFF.

The chain is built from TRBV2 and TRBJ2-2, with 7 nucleotides matching TRBD2. From germline, CDR1 is SNHLY and CDR2 FYNNEI. After removal of 1 base from V and 6 bases from J, the junction contained 8 bases not matched to a gene. There are 16 residues in the CDR3. The CDR3 coding sequence is TGTGCCAGCAGTGAAGAGGTGGGGAGGGTTTCCGGGGAGCTGTTTTTT. Encoded protein: CASSEEVGRVSGELFF.

This chain joins TRBV7-3 and TRBJ2-2, with D perhaps given as TRBD1 or TRBD2 (5 bases each). Looked up from germline, CDR1 is SGHTA and CDR2 is FQGTGA. The CDR3 has 14 amino acids. The V end lost 5 bases, the J end lost 5 bases, and 12 bases lay between the germline ends. CDR3 amino acids: CASSVQRGTGELFF. The CDR3 nucleotides read TGTGCCAGCAGCGTGCAGAGGGGAACCGGGGAGCTGTTTTTT.

This chain uses TRBV1 with TRBJ2-3; the table's TRBD2 call for D was not verified on the DNA. TRBV1 is a pseudogene segment. CDR3 length: 16 residues. The CDR3 reads CTSSYPGGPETDTQYF. CDR3 bases: TGCACCAGCAGCTACCCCGGGGGGCCAGAGACAGATACGCAGTATTTT.